This entry lists 21 T cell receptor beta chains sequenced from one sample in a study of blood T cell repertoires in COVID-19. Sequencing used immunoSEQ multiplex PCR; TCRdb keeps in-frame clones, though not all of them. Of tens of thousands of clones listed, 85% to 90% are singletons. Input material: peripheral blood. The receptor source for this set is a woman older than 75 with active COVID-19.

The J gene is TRBJ1-2, the V gene TRBV2; perhaps TRBD1 as D (6 bases). With 3 bases removed from V and 2 bases from J, the gap between germline ends came to 13 bases. The CDR3 runs to 15 residues. Per germline, CDR1 SNHLY and CDR2 FYNNEI. In nucleotides, the CDR3 is TGTGCCAGCAGTGACAGGGGACCTGAAAACTATGGCTACACCTTC. It translates to CASSDRGPENYGYTF.

CDR3: CASSLGRTGGAPDTQYF. DNA of the CDR3: TGCGCCAGCAGCTTGGGGAGGACAGGGGGCGCCCCAGATACGCAGTATTTT. The chain employs TRBV5-1 and TRBJ2-3, with 11 bases that match TRBD1. V shed 0 bases and J 4 bases; nucleotides not matched to a gene: 7. The CDR3 is 17 amino acids. Germline V gene data show CDR1 as SGHRS and CDR2 as YFSETQ.

The rearrangement joins TRBV9 to TRBJ2-7; D not certain. Germline assignment: CDR1 SGDLS and CDR2 YYNGEE. Trimming pared 0 bases from V and 8 bases from J, leaving 18 bases between. The CDR3 runs to 15 residues. CDR3 bases: TGTGCCAGCAGCGTAGGAGGCACCTCTACCAGTCAGCAGTACTTC. It encodes CASSVGGTSTSQQYF.

The chain combines TRBV6-6 with TRBJ2-7; D may be TRBD1 or TRBD2 (10 bases each). This CDR3 has 17 residues. V gave up 6 bases and J gave up 6 bases, with 27 bases separating them. Germline loops: CDR1 MNHNY, CDR2 SVGAGI (reference sequence). The CDR3 DNA reads TGTGCCAGCAGCCGACAGGGGGCGGCTAGCGGGAGCCTCGAGCAGTACTTC. Amino acids: CASSRQGAASGSLEQYF.

This clone was seen once. J is TRBJ2-3 and V is TRBV5-4, with 10 bases identical to TRBD2. The CDR3 has 15 residues. V shed 4 bases and J 11 bases; nucleotides not matched to a gene: 13. Per germline, CDR1 SGHNT and CDR2 YYREEE (reference sequence). CDR3: CASSPGLAGARGQYF. In nucleotides, the CDR3 is TGTGCCAGCAGCCCCGGGCTAGCGGGAGCTCGGGGGCAGTATTTT.

The chain employs TRBV23-1 and TRBJ2-2; TRBD1 matches 10 bases. TRBV23-1 is classed as an ORF, of uncertain function. V was clipped by 5 bases and J by 4 bases; unmatched bases: 13. The CDR3 totals 18 residues. Here the CDR3 reads CASSAHIRQGAITGELFF. For the CDR3, the DNA is TGCGCCAGCAGTGCACACATCCGACAGGGGGCGATCACCGGGGAGCTGTTTTTT.

The V and J genes are TRBV5-8 and TRBJ1-2; maybe TRBD1 (6 bases). Germline CDR1 is SGHTS and CDR2 is YDEGEE. The length of the CDR3 is 15 residues. Trimming stripped 3 bases from V and 8 bases from J, with 20 bases between. The CDR3 region is CASSWTGTQGEGYTF. The CDR3 DNA follows: TGTGCCAGCAGCTGGACCGGGACACAGGGAGAGGGCTACACCTTC.

J is TRBJ1-1 and V is TRBV28, with D maybe TRBD1 (5 bases). Germline CDR1 is MDHEN and CDR2 is SYDVKM. The CDR3 sequence is 13 residues long. V lost 2 bases to trimming and J lost 6 bases, with 10 bases between them. CDR3 DNA: TGTGCCAGCAGTTTAGGGCAGGGCCCTGAAGCTTTCTTT. Translating it yields CASSLGQGPEAFF.

This sequence joins TRBV20-1 and TRBJ1-4; D remains ambiguous. The V and J ends lost 2 bases and 8 bases respectively, with 3 bases between them. Germline CDR1 DFQATT, CDR2 SNEGSKA (reference sequence). The CDR3 runs 10 residues. The CDR3 nucleotides read TGCAGTGCTAGACTCGAAAAACTGTTTTTT. Protein: CSARLEKLFF.

CDR3 residues: CASSRGQGRQETQYF. The CDR3, as DNA: TGTGCCAGCAGCAGGGGACAGGGTAGACAAGAGACCCAGTACTTC. The chain has TRBV7-3 and TRBJ2-5; 9 bases match TRBD1. The CDR3 runs to 15 residues. Germline values: CDR1 SGHTA, CDR2 FQGTGA. V was clipped by 5 bases and J by 2 bases; unmatched bases: 6.

This clone was seen once. V gene TRBV21-1 combines with J gene TRBJ1-6. TRBV21-1 counts as a pseudogene. There are 16 residues in the CDR3. The chain's CDR3 is CASSKDGNRSGSPLHF. CDR3 nucleotide sequence: TGTGCCAGCAGCAAAGACGGGAACCGGAGTGGTTCACCCCTCCACTTT.

The rearrangement links TRBV3-1 (or the pseudogene TRBV3-2) to TRBJ1-5, with unresolved D. The CDR3 length is 15 residues. The germline CDR1 and CDR2 sequences are LGHDT and YNNKEL (reference sequence). Trimming stripped 1 base from V and 2 bases from J, with 9 bases between. In nucleotides, the CDR3 is TGTGCCAGCAGCCAAGGGAATCGGGGCAATCAGCCCCAGCATTTT. Residues: CASSQGNRGNQPQHF.

The V gene is TRBV25-1, the J gene TRBJ2-5; 7 bases are a match to TRBD2. Per germline, CDR1 MGHDK and CDR2 SYGVNS. CDR3 length equals 12 residues. J lost 4 bases, V lost 10 bases, and 6 bases had no gene match. In nucleotides, the CDR3 is TGTGCCACCAAGGGGAGGGGAGAGACCCAGTACTTC. This codes for CATKGRGETQYF.

V gene TRBV28 combines with J gene TRBJ1-5, with a possible D match to TRBD1 (6 bases). Trimming took off 7 bases at V and 5 bases at J, with 15 bases between the two ends. The CDR3 sequence is 14 residues long. From germline, CDR1 is MDHEN and CDR2 SYDVKM. CDR3 in amino acids: CASTLTGHHQPQHF. The CDR3 bases are TGTGCCAGCACACTGACAGGTCACCATCAGCCCCAGCATTTT.

The rearrangement links TRBV7-9 to TRBJ2-1, with TRBD2 matching 10 bases. The CDR3 has 16 amino acids. Germline CDR1 SEHNR, CDR2 FQNEAQ (reference sequence). With 8 bases clipped from V and 3 bases from J, the junction kept 10 bases outside the gene matches. Here the CDR3 DNA reads TGTGCCAGCTCTGCGAGCGGGGGGGGCGGCTACAATGAGCAGTTCTTC. It yields the protein CASSASGGGGYNEQFF.

V usage is TRBV7-2 and J usage is TRBJ1-5, with 9 bases identical to TRBD1. The germline V gene has CDR1 SGHTA and CDR2 FQGNSA. The CDR3 spans 15 residues. Losses at the gene ends were 4 bases for V and 6 bases for J; bases not matched to a gene: 7. This CDR3 reads CASSSGTGLGQPQHF. CDR3 nucleotides: TGTGCCAGCAGCTCAGGGACAGGGCTAGGTCAGCCCCAGCATTTT.

The chain has TRBV6-5 and TRBJ2-2, with unresolved D. This CDR3 is 14 amino acids long. V shed 0 bases and J shed 8 bases, with 10 bases lying between them. Per germline, CDR1 MNHEY and CDR2 SVGAGI. As DNA, the CDR3 is TGTGCCAGCAGTTACTCGTTCACTACAGGGGAGCTGTTTTTT. This gives the protein CASSYSFTTGELFF.

The chain combines TRBV27 with TRBJ1-6, with 7 bases matching TRBD1. V shed 4 bases, J shed 4 bases, and the junction held 4 bases outside the gene matches. The CDR3 totals 15 residues. Per the germline V gene, CDR1 is MNHEY and CDR2 is SMNVEV (reference sequence). CDR3 region: CASSSSGQYNSPLHF. CDR3 DNA sequence: TGTGCCAGCAGTTCCTCGGGACAGTATAATTCACCCCTCCACTTT.

The gene calls are TRBV14 and TRBJ1-4; TRBD1 matches at 9 bases. This CDR3 region has 16 residues. V gave up 6 bases and J gave up 1 base; unmatched junction bases: 6. The V gene's germline CDR1 is SGHDN and CDR2 FVKESK. The CDR3 spells CASSDDRGVTNEKLFF. CDR3 sequence (DNA): TGTGCCAGCAGTGACGACAGGGGGGTAACTAATGAAAAACTGTTTTTT.

This chain connects TRBV30 to TRBJ2-1; possible D gene TRBD2, 6 bases. The ends were cut back, 6 bases at V and 10 bases at J, with 16 bases in the middle. Germline values: CDR1 GTSNPN, CDR2 SVGIG (reference sequence). There are 12 residues in the CDR3. The CDR3 loop is CACYRFGGEQFF. The DNA of the CDR3 is TGTGCCTGTTACAGGTTTGGAGGGGAGCAGTTCTTC. Variable domain in full (rest from reference TRBV30 and TRBJ2-1): SQTIHQWPATLVQPVGSPLSLECTVEGTSNPNLYWYRQAAGRGLQLLFYSVGIGQISSEVPQNLSASRPQDRQFILSSKKLLLSDSGFYLCACYRFGGEQFFGPGTRLTVL.

V usage is TRBV29-1 and J usage is TRBJ1-1; D gene unclear. Trimming cost V 4 bases and J 4 bases, with 13 bases left between them. Germline CDR1 reads SQVTM; CDR2 reads ANQGSEA. The CDR3 is made up of 13 amino acids. CDR3 in amino acids: CSVVGSGGTEAFF. CDR3 DNA: TGCAGCGTTGTAGGCTCGGGAGGCACTGAAGCTTTCTTT.